This TCR beta chain stems from a study of Graves' ophthalmopathy and Graves' hyperthyroidism. For donors with ophthalmopathy, the disease showed moderate-to-severe activity, reached CAS ≥3 and NOSPECS ≥4, and had lasted under 3 months. RNA transcripts were the template, and TCR beta CDR3 regions were amplified from them. The authors performed first-round RT-PCR with HTBI primers and then a second-round multiplex PCR. From the multiplex PCR reads, TCRdb called clonotypes with MiXCR, one entry per CDR3 protein. The table has 300,000 to 400,000 distinct CDR3 sequences, about a sixth seen once; the top ten hold roughly an eighth. This clonotype has a count of ten or more. V lost 3 bases and J 2 bases, leaving 10 bases between the germline ends. The CDR3 loop spans 14 amino acids. CDR1 LNHDA and CDR2 SQIVND come from the germline V gene (reference sequence).

Specimen: peripheral blood. The V gene is TRBV19, the J gene TRBJ2-5; D remains unclear. The source is an adult man with Graves' ophthalmopathy. Here the CDR3 DNA reads TGTGCCAGTAGTATGGGTAGCTCACAAGAGACCCAGTACTTC. Amino acid sequence: CASSMGSSQETQYF.